The 14 T cell receptor beta chains presented below share a single source sample, sequenced in a study of shared clonotypes between healthy human individuals. Clones were sequenced by immunoSEQ multiplex PCR, and TCRdb holds only the in-frame ones, with some missing. The table has over a million clones, around 97% seen once. What was sequenced was naive CD4+ T cells sorted from blood. Indicated subset: CD45RA+ positively selected. The receptors were sampled from a man aged 25-40 years in good health.

This chain connects TRBV7-2 to TRBJ1-1; perhaps TRBD1 as D (6 bases). Germline-derived CDR1 and CDR2 are SGHTA and FQGNSA. CDR3 length: 16 amino acids. Trimming shortened V by 1 base and J by 6 bases, and 18 bases separated the two germline ends. The CDR3 nucleotides are TGTGCCAGCAGCTTAGGGGGCTGGGGGCAAGTGCCTGAAGCTTTCTTT. It specifies CASSLGGWGQVPEAFF.

The chain combines TRBV9 with TRBJ1-1, with 7 bases lining up with TRBD1. Germline trimming cut 2 bases from V and 10 bases from J; bases unmatched to any gene: 8. The length of the CDR3 is 13 residues. Germline values: CDR1 SGDLS, CDR2 YYNGEE. Written as DNA, the CDR3 is TGTGCCAGCAGCGTCGTACGGGACAGTGCAGCTTTCTTT. It specifies CASSVVRDSAAFF.

The chain combines TRBV5-1 with TRBJ2-1; 7 bases agree with TRBD1. Trimming cost V 4 bases and J 6 bases; bases outside gene matches: 13. Germline V gene sequence: CDR1 SGHRS, CDR2 YFSETQ. The CDR3 loop spans 16 amino acids. CDR3 sequence: CASSQTRQGAANEQFF. The CDR3 region has the DNA TGCGCCAGCAGCCAGACCCGACAGGGTGCGGCCAATGAGCAGTTCTTC.

The CDR3 reads CASSLLTVVRFTEAFF. DNA of the CDR3: TGTGCCAGCAGCTTGCTGACAGTCGTGAGGTTCACTGAAGCTTTCTTT. V and J are TRBV7-8 and TRBJ1-1, with D perhaps matching TRBD1 (5 bases). This CDR3 has 16 residues. Germline CDR1 reads SGHVS; CDR2 reads FQNEAQ. V was cut by 3 bases and J by 4 bases, with 18 bases left in between.

The CDR3 spells CASSEERADSTGELFF. The CDR3 DNA follows: TGTGCCAGCAGTGAAGAGAGGGCGGATTCCACCGGGGAGCTGTTTTTT. This rearrangement joins TRBV2 to TRBJ2-2; a weak D match, TRBD2 (5 bases). This CDR3 comprises 16 residues. Per the germline V gene, CDR1 is SNHLY and CDR2 is FYNNEI. Trimming left V 1 base short and J 4 bases short, with 13 bases between.

The V call is TRBV7-2, the J call TRBJ2-1; D not resolved. Per the germline V gene, CDR1 is SGHTA and CDR2 is FQGNSA. There are 16 residues in the CDR3. V was shortened by 5 bases and J by 5 bases, with 19 bases between the two germline ends. CDR3 bases: TGTGCCAGCAGCCCAGAGATTGCTCGACAAGACAATGAGCAGTTCTTC. It codes for CASSPEIARQDNEQFF.

The rearrangement uses TRBV9 and TRBJ2-3; 7 bases are shared with TRBD2. V shed 4 bases, J shed 6 bases, and the junction held 8 bases outside the gene matches. Germline CDR1 reads SGDLS; CDR2 reads YYNGEE. This CDR3 is built from 14 residues. CDR3 nucleotide sequence: TGTGCCAGCAGCCAGACTAGCATTTTGGATACGCAGTATTTT. Protein: CASSQTSILDTQYF.

The CDR3 is CSVDSASDTQYF. The CDR3 DNA follows: TGCAGCGTTGACTCAGCGTCGGATACGCAGTATTTT. The rearrangement uses TRBV29-1 and TRBJ2-3; D is undetermined. Trimming removed 3 bases from V and 6 bases from J, with 10 bases in between. CDR1 is SQVTM and CDR2 is ANQGSEA in the germline V gene. This CDR3 is 12 amino acids long.

This clone was picked up one time. The rearrangement uses TRBV28 and TRBJ2-6, with D uncertain. With 2 bases removed from V and 2 bases from J, the gap between germline ends came to 7 bases. The CDR3 is 15 residues long. Per the germline V gene, CDR1 is MDHEN and CDR2 is SYDVKM. The chain's CDR3 is CASSLEVPGANVLTF. DNA of the CDR3: TGTGCCAGCAGTTTAGAAGTGCCTGGGGCCAACGTCCTGACTTTC.

This clone was detected only once. The CDR3 bases are TGCGCCAGCAGCAGCTTCAGGGGGCGACAAGAGACCCAGTACTTC. The encoded protein is CASSSFRGRQETQYF. The V gene is TRBV5-1, the J gene TRBJ2-5; 8 positions agree with TRBD1. This CDR3 is 15 amino acids long. Trimming cost V 4 bases and J 2 bases; bases outside gene matches: 7. CDR1 SGHRS and CDR2 YFSETQ come from the germline V gene.

The V gene is TRBV7-9, the J gene TRBJ1-1, with D possibly TRBD1 on 5 matching bases. Trimming shortened V by 5 bases and J by 2 bases, and 9 bases separated the two germline ends. Germline V gene sequence: CDR1 SEHNR, CDR2 FQNEAQ (reference sequence). The CDR3 extends over 13 amino acids. The CDR3 is CASSRRVNTEAFF. In nucleotides, the CDR3 is TGTGCCAGCAGCCGCAGGGTAAACACTGAAGCTTTCTTT.

The rearrangement links TRBV5-5 to TRBJ2-3; 8 nucleotides align to TRBD2. The CDR3 totals 14 residues. V shed 7 bases and J 5 bases; nucleotides not matched to a gene: 9. Germline-derived CDR1 and CDR2 are SGHKS and YYEKEE (reference sequence). This chain's CDR3 is CASGPRAGVDTQYF. The CDR3 bases are TGTGCCAGCGGCCCTAGAGCGGGAGTAGATACGCAGTATTTT.

This rearrangement joins TRBV19 to TRBJ2-1; tentatively, D is TRBD1 (6 bases). This CDR3 region has 16 residues. Trimming removed 1 base from V and 7 bases from J, with 17 bases in between. Germline values: CDR1 LNHDA, CDR2 SQIVND (reference sequence). The CDR3 loop is CASSIVGRGPGNEQFF. In DNA form, the CDR3 reads TGTGCCAGTAGTATAGTTGGCAGGGGTCCTGGAAATGAGCAGTTCTTC.

This chain links TRBV18 with TRBJ2-7; D perhaps matches TRBD2 (6 bases). Deletions cut 3 bases from V and 3 bases from J, with 12 bases between. CDR3 length: 14 amino acids. Germline-derived CDR1 and CDR2 are KGHSH and LQKENI. The CDR3 DNA reads TGTGCCAGCTCACCCGGAGGGGATGGCTACGAGCAGTACTTC. The encoded protein is CASSPGGDGYEQYF.